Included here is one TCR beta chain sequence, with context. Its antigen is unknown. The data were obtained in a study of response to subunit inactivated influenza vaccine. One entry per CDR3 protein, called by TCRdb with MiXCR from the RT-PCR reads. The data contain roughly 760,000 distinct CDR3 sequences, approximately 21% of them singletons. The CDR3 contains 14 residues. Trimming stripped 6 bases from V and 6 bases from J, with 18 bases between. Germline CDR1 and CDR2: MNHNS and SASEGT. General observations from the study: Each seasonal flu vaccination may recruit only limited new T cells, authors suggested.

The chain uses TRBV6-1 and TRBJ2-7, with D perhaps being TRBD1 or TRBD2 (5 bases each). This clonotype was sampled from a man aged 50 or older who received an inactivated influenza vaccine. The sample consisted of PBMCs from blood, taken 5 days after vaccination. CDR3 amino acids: CASSPWDLSTEQYF. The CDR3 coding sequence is TGTGCCAGCAGCCCTTGGGACCTCTCGACCGAGCAGTACTTC.